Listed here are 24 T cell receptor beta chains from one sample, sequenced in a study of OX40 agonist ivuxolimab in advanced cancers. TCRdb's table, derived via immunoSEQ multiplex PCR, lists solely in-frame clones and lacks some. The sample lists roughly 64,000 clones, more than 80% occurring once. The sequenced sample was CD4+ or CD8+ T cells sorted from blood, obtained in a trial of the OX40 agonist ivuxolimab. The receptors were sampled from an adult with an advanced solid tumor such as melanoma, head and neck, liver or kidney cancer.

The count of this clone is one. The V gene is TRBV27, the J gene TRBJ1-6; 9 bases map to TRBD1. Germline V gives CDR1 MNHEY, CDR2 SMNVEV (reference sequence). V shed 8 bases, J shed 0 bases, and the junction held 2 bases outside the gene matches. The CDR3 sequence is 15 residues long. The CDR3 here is CASQGQGSYNSPLHF. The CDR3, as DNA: TGTGCCAGCCAGGGACAGGGCTCCTATAATTCACCCCTCCACTTT.

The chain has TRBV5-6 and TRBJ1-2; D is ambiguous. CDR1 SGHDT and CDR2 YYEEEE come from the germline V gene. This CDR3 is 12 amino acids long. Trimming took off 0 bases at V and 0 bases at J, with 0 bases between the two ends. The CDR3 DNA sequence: TGTGCCAGCAGCTTGGCTAACTATGGCTACACCTTC. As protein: CASSLANYGYTF.

The CDR3 spells CASSPRDQRAYNEQFF. CDR3 DNA: TGTGCCAGCTCACCACGGGACCAGCGGGCCTACAATGAGCAGTTCTTC. The chain employs TRBV18 and TRBJ2-1; possibly TRBD2 for D (6 bases). Germline CDR1 KGHSH, CDR2 LQKENI. This CDR3 comprises 16 residues. V dropped 1 base and J dropped 2 bases, with 12 bases sitting between them.

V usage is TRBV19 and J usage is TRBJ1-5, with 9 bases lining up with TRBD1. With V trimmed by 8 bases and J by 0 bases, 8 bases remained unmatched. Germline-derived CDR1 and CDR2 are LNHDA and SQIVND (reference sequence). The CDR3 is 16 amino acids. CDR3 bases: TGTGCCAGTGGGGGGACAGGGATTTATAGCAATCAGCCCCAGCATTTT. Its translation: CASGGTGIYSNQPQHF. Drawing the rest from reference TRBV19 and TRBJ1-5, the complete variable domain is DGGITQSPKYLFRKEGQNVTLSCEQNLNHDAMYWYRQDPGQGLRLIYYSQIVNDFQKGDIAEGYSVSREKKESFPLTVTSAQKNPTAFYLCASGGTGIYSNQPQHFGDGTRLSIL.

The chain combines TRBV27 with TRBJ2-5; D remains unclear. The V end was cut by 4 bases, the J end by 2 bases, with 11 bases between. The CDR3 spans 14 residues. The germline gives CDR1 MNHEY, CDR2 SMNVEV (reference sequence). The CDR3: CASSSWAAQETQYF. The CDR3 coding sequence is TGTGCCAGCAGTTCCTGGGCGGCTCAAGAGACCCAGTACTTC.

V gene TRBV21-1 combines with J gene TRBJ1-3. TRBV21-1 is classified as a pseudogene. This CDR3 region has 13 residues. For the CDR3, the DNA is TGTGCCCTCGAGGGGCCTCCTGGAAACACCATATATTTT. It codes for CALEGPPGNTIYF.

CDR3 bases: TGTGCCAGCAGCGCCTTCGGGGAGACCCAGTACTTC. Protein sequence: CASSAFGETQYF. The chain is built from TRBV11-2 and TRBJ2-5; D uncertain. The CDR3 sequence is 12 residues long. Trimming took 5 bases from V and 5 from J, leaving 9 bases between them. CDR1 and CDR2 from the germline V gene are SGHAT and FQNNGV.

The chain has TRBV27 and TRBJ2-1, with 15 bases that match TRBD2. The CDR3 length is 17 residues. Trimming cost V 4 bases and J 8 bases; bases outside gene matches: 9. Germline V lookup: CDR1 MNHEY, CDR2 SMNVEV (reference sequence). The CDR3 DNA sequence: TGTGCCAGCAGTTCCGGACTAGCGGGGGGGCTAAGAGATGAGCAGTTCTTC. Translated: CASSSGLAGGLRDEQFF.

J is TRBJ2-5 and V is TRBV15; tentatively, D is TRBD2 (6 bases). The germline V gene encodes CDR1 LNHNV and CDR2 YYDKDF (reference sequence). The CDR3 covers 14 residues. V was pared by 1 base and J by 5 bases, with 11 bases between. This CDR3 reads CATSRGRRGETQYF. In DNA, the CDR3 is TGTGCCACCAGCAGAGGGCGGAGGGGCGAGACCCAGTACTTC.

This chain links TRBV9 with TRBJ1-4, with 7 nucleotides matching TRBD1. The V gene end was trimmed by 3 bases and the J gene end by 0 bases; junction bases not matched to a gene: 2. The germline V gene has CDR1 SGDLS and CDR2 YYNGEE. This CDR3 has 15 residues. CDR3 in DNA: TGTGCCAGCAGCGACGGGACAGCAACTAATGAAAAACTGTTTTTT. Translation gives CASSDGTATNEKLFF.

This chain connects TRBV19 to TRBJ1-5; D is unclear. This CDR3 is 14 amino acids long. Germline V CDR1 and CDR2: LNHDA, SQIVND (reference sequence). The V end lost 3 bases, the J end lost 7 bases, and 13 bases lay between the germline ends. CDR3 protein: CASSILTGNQPQHF. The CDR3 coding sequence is TGTGCCAGTAGTATCTTGACCGGGAACCAGCCCCAGCATTTT.

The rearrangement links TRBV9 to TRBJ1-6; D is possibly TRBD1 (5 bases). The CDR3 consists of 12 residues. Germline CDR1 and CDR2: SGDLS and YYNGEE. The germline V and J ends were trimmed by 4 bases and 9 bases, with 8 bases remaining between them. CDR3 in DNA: TGTGCCAGCAGCCCAGGGATTTCACCCCTCCACTTT. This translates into CASSPGISPLHF.

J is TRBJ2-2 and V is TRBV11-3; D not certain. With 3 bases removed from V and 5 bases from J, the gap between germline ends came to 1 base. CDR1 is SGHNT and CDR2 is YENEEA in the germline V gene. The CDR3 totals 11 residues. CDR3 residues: CASSLTGELFF. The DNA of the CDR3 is TGTGCCAGCAGCTTGACCGGGGAGCTGTTTTTT.

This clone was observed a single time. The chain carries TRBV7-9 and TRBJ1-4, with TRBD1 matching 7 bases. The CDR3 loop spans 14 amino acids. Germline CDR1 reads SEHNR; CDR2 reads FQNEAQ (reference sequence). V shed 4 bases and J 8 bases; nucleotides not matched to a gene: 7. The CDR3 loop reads CASSSRDSGEKLFF. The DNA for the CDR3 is TGTGCCAGCAGCTCCCGGGACAGTGGAGAAAAACTGTTTTTT. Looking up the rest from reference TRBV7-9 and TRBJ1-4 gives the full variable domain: DTGVSQNPRHKITKRGQNVTFRCDPISEHNRLYWYRQTLGQGPEFLTYFQNEAQLEKSRLLSDRFSAERPKGSFSTLEIQRTEQGDSAMYLCASSSRDSGEKLFFGSGTQLSVL.

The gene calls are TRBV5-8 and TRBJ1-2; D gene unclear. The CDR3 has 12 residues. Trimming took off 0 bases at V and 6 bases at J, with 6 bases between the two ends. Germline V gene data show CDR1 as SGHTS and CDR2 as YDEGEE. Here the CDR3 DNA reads TGTGCCAGCAGCTTGGTTGGGGATGGCTACACCTTC. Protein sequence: CASSLVGDGYTF.

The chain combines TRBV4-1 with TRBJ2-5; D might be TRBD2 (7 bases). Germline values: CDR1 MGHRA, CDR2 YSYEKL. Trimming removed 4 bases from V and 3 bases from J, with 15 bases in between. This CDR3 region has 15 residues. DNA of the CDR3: TGCGCCAGCAGCCCGCGCGGGGGCGTGGAAGAGACCCAGTACTTC. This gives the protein CASSPRGGVEETQYF.

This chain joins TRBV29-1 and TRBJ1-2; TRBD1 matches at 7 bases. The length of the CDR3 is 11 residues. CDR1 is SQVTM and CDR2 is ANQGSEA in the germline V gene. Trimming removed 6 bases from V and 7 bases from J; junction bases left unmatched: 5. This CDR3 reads CSVTGIRGYTF. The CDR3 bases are TGCAGCGTGACAGGGATTCGTGGCTACACCTTC.

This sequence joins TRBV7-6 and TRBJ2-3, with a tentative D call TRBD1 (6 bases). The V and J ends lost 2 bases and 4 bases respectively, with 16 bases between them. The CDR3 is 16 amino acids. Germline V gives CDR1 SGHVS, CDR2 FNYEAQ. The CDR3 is CASSLRSGAGADTQYF. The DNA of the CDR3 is TGTGCCAGCAGCTTACGGTCAGGGGCTGGGGCAGATACGCAGTATTTT.

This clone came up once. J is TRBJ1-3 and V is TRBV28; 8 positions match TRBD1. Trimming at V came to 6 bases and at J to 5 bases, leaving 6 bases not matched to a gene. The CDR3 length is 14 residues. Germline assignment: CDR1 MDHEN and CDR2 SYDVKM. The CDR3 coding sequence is TGTGCCAGCAGGGATCGGACAGGGAGAAACACCATATATTTT. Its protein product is CASRDRTGRNTIYF.

The DNA for the CDR3 is TGCGCCAGCAGAATGCAGGGTTATCAGCCCCAGCATTTT. Translation gives CASRMQGYQPQHF. The chain links TRBV10-2 to TRBJ1-5; D may be TRBD1 (5 bases). V shed 6 bases and J shed 5 bases, with 11 bases lying between them. This CDR3 contains 13 residues. The V gene's germline CDR1 is WSHSY and CDR2 SAAADI.

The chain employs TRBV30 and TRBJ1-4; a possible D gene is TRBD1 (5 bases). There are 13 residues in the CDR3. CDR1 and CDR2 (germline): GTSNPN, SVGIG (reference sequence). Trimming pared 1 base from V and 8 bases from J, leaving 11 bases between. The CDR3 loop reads CAWSAGGGEKLFF. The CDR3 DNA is TGTGCCTGGAGTGCTGGGGGAGGGGAAAAACTGTTTTTT. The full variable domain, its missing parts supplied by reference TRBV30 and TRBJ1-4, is SQTIHQWPATLVQPVGSPLSLECTVEGTSNPNLYWYRQAAGRGLQLLFYSVGIGQISSEVPQNLSASRPQDRQFILSSKKLLLSDSGFYLCAWSAGGGEKLFFGSGTQLSVL.

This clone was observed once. The chain's CDR3 is CASSSKIYPGLAGGELFF. CDR3 sequence (DNA): TGTGCCAGCAGCTCAAAAATATACCCGGGACTAGCGGGTGGGGAGCTGTTTTTT. This chain connects TRBV7-8 to TRBJ2-2, with 12 bases matching TRBD2. CDR3 length: 18 amino acids. V gave up 4 bases and J gave up 8 bases; unmatched junction bases: 14. Germline values: CDR1 SGHVS, CDR2 FQNEAQ.

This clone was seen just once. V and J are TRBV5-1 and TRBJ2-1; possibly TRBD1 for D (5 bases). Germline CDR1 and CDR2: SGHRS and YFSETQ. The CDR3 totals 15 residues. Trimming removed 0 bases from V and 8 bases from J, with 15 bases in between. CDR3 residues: CASSLVGVPGYEQFF. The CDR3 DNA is TGCGCCAGCAGCTTGGTAGGGGTCCCGGGCTATGAGCAGTTCTTC.

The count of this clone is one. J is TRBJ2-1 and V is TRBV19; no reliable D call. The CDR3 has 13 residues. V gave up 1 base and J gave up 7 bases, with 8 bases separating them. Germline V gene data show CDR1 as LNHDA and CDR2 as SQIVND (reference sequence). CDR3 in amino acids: CASSIADLNEQFF. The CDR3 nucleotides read TGTGCCAGTAGTATAGCCGACCTAAATGAGCAGTTCTTC. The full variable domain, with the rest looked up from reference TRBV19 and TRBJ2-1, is DGGITQSPKYLFRKEGQNVTLSCEQNLNHDAMYWYRQDPGQGLRLIYYSQIVNDFQKGDIAEGYSVSREKKESFPLTVTSAQKNPTAFYLCASSIADLNEQFFGPGTRLTVL.